The 17 T cell receptor beta chains given below trace back to one sample, sequenced in a study of blood T cell repertoires in COVID-19 (TCRdb year 2020). The method behind the library was the immunoSEQ multiplex PCR assay. Held by TCRdb, this immuneACCESS table contains in-frame sequences only and omits some clones. Under half of the omission traces to an unresolved V gene where checked; the cause of the rest is unknown. The sample has roughly 260,000 clones on record, roughly four fifths of them singletons. The ten largest make up approximately 3.8% of the sample. What was sequenced was PBMCs or T cells enriched from blood (not recorded which). The receptors originated from a woman between 35 and 50 years old who had been exposed to COVID-19.

The chain combines TRBV6-5 with TRBJ1-5; D not resolved. CDR1 MNHEY and CDR2 SVGAGI come from the germline V gene. The length of the CDR3 is 15 residues. V gave up 6 bases and J gave up 8 bases, with 20 bases separating them. The CDR3 here is CASREGPGSSEPQHF. DNA for the CDR3: TGTGCCAGCAGAGAGGGTCCCGGGTCGTCGGAGCCCCAGCATTTT.

This clone was picked up many times. The chain combines TRBV7-2 with TRBJ1-1; unclear D gene. V was cut by 6 bases and J by 11 bases, with 19 bases left in between. Germline V lookup: CDR1 SGHTA, CDR2 FQGNSA. This CDR3 is 13 amino acids long. CDR3 residues: CASRPTRPSGAFF. As DNA, the CDR3 is TGTGCCAGCAGACCAACAAGGCCCTCGGGTGCTTTCTTT.

A few counts support this clone. V usage is TRBV28 and J usage is TRBJ2-7; 10 nucleotides agree with TRBD1. This CDR3 region has 15 residues. V shed 6 bases and J 9 bases; nucleotides not matched to a gene: 14. CDR1 and CDR2 from the germline V gene are MDHEN and SYDVKM. The CDR3 loop is CASRGTGTGVEWQYF. CDR3 DNA: TGTGCCAGCAGGGGAACCGGGACAGGGGTGGAATGGCAGTACTTC.

The CDR3 DNA reads as TGTGCCAGCAGCTTTACCCAGGCAGATACGCAGTATTTT. It translates to CASSFTQADTQYF. The rearrangement links TRBV12-3 or TRBV12-4 to TRBJ2-3; D is unresolved. The CDR3 loop spans 13 amino acids. The V end lost 6 bases, the J end lost 4 bases, and 11 bases lay between the germline ends.

The chain couples TRBV4-2 to TRBJ1-2; D uncertain. The CDR3 totals 15 residues. V was pared by 0 bases and J by 7 bases, with 15 bases between. Germline-derived CDR1 and CDR2 are LGHNA and YNFKEQ. Here the CDR3 DNA reads TGTGCCAGCAGCCAAGAGAGAACAGAAAGTTCTGGCTACACCTTC. Translating it yields CASSQERTESSGYTF.

This clone was observed a single time. The chain is built from TRBV7-8 and TRBJ2-7; 10 positions match TRBD1. The germline V gene has CDR1 SGHVS and CDR2 FQNEAQ. V was clipped by 5 bases and J by 3 bases; unmatched bases: 4. The CDR3 runs 14 residues. The CDR3 reads CASSPRTGGYEQYF. The CDR3 DNA reads as TGTGCCAGCAGCCCTAGGACAGGGGGCTACGAGCAGTACTTC.

This chain links TRBV7-8 with TRBJ2-1; 10 nucleotides match TRBD2. With 6 bases clipped from V and 0 bases from J, the junction kept 17 bases outside the gene matches. The germline V gene has CDR1 SGHVS and CDR2 FQNEAQ. The CDR3 runs to 20 residues. This chain's CDR3 is CASSKNLVSGGKTSYNEQFF. The CDR3, as DNA: TGTGCCAGCAGTAAAAACTTGGTTAGCGGGGGGAAAACCTCCTACAATGAGCAGTTCTTC. Combining the CDR3 with reference TRBV7-8 and TRBJ2-1 gives the whole variable domain GAGVSQSPRYKVAKRGQDVALRCDPISGHVSLFWYQQALGQGPEFLTYFQNEAQLDKSGLPSDRFFAERPEGSVSTLKIQRTQQEDSAVYLCASSKNLVSGGKTSYNEQFFGPGTRLTVL.

This clone was counted a few times. The chain recombines TRBV6-6 with TRBJ1-1, with TRBD1 matching 8 bases. This CDR3 has 19 residues. CDR1 and CDR2 (germline): MNHNY, SVGAGI (reference sequence). Losses at the gene ends were 5 bases for V and 0 bases for J; bases not matched to a gene: 17. CDR3 sequence (DNA): TGTGCCAGCAGTCCCGATCACAGGGGGTTGAATGACATGAACACTGAAGCTTTCTTT. Protein product: CASSPDHRGLNDMNTEAFF.

This clone has a handful of counts. The CDR3 protein is CASRPAGSPTDTQYF. The CDR3, as DNA: TGCGCCAGCAGACCAGCGGGGTCCCCCACAGATACGCAGTATTTT. The chain carries TRBV5-1 and TRBJ2-3; 7 nucleotides align to TRBD2. The V gene's germline CDR1 is SGHRS and CDR2 YFSETQ. V trimming: 5 bases; J trimming: 2 bases; junction bases outside the gene matches: 8. The CDR3 has 15 residues.

This rearrangement joins TRBV5-1 to TRBJ1-4, with 11 bases fitting TRBD1. The CDR3 is 14 residues long. The germline V gene encodes CDR1 SGHRS and CDR2 YFSETQ. Germline trimming cut 4 bases from V and 13 bases from J; bases unmatched to any gene: 9. Written as DNA, the CDR3 is TGCGCCAGCAGCCGGGGACAGGGGGGAGATGGACTGTTTTTT. This sequence encodes CASSRGQGGDGLFF. Variable domain in full (rest from reference TRBV5-1 and TRBJ1-4): KAGVTQTPRYLIKTRGQQVTLSCSPISGHRSVSWYQQTPGQGLQFLFEYFSETQRNKGNFPGRFSGRQFSNSRSEMNVSTLELGDSALYLCASSRGQGGDGLFFGSGTQLSVL.

This chain links TRBV28 with TRBJ1-6; D gene ambiguous. Germline V gene lookup returns CDR1 MDHEN and CDR2 SYDVKM. CDR3 length: 12 amino acids. V shed 11 bases and J shed 6 bases, with 11 bases lying between them. The CDR3 reads CAATLANSPLHF. The CDR3 DNA is TGTGCCGCGACACTTGCTAATTCACCCCTCCACTTT.

V and J are TRBV9 and TRBJ2-7; TRBD1 is a possible D gene (6 bases). The CDR3 is 19 residues long. Germline lookup yields CDR1 SGDLS and CDR2 YYNGEE. The V gene lost 3 bases and the J gene lost 2 bases, with 27 bases spanning the gap. The CDR3 DNA sequence: TGTGCCAGCAGCGCTCCTTACATTACATGGGGACACTGGACCTACGAGCAGTACTTC. Encoded protein: CASSAPYITWGHWTYEQYF.

This clone was found once. The rearrangement links TRBV5-4 to TRBJ2-5; the match to TRBD2 covers 11 bases. Per germline, CDR1 SGHNT and CDR2 YYREEE (reference sequence). With V trimmed by 1 base and J by 5 bases, 4 bases remained unmatched. The CDR3 contains 15 residues. CDR3 region: CASSLRLAGGETQYF. CDR3 DNA: TGTGCCAGCAGCTTGCGTCTAGCGGGGGGCGAGACCCAGTACTTC.

CDR3 in amino acids: CASSLQGQGALGGTDTQYF. The DNA of the CDR3 is TGTGCCAGCAGCTTGCAGGGACAGGGGGCCCTTGGGGGCACAGATACGCAGTATTTT. The rearrangement joins TRBV5-6 to TRBJ2-3; 12 positions agree with TRBD1. The germline V gene has CDR1 SGHDT and CDR2 YYEEEE. J gave up 1 base and V 1 base, and 10 bases lay outside the gene matches. The CDR3 loop spans 19 amino acids.

The V call is TRBV28, the J call TRBJ2-7; 7 bases are shared with TRBD1. Per the germline V gene, CDR1 is MDHEN and CDR2 is SYDVKM. With V trimmed by 4 bases and J by 3 bases, 6 bases remained unmatched. The CDR3 is made up of 14 amino acids. This CDR3 reads CASSSTTGYYEQYF. As DNA, the CDR3 is TGTGCCAGCAGTTCGACGACAGGGTACTACGAGCAGTACTTC.

The chain is built from TRBV19 and TRBJ1-2; 8 bases map to TRBD1. The CDR3 contains 16 residues. The trim removed 5 bases at V and 3 bases at J, leaving 11 bases unmatched. The germline CDR1 and CDR2 sequences are LNHDA and SQIVND (reference sequence). DNA of the CDR3: TGTGCCAGTAGTCCTTCTGGACAGGGAAGGGACTATGGCTACACCTTC. This translates into CASSPSGQGRDYGYTF. The full variable domain, completed using reference TRBV19 and TRBJ1-2, is DGGITQSPKYLFRKEGQNVTLSCEQNLNHDAMYWYRQDPGQGLRLIYYSQIVNDFQKGDIAEGYSVSREKKESFPLTVTSAQKNPTAFYLCASSPSGQGRDYGYTFGSGTRLTVV.

The CDR3 protein is CASTLAGEETQYF. The CDR3 nucleotides read TGTGCCAGCACTCTAGCGGGGGAAGAGACCCAGTACTTC. V and J are TRBV4-2 and TRBJ2-5, with 10 bases aligning to TRBD2. V shed 7 bases and J 3 bases; nucleotides not matched to a gene: 2. There are 13 residues in the CDR3. Looked up from germline, CDR1 is LGHNA and CDR2 is YNFKEQ.